Sequencing of this T cell receptor (beta chain) was carried out in a study of CD8+ T cells in alopecia areata. The CDR3 length is 12 residues. Germline V gene sequence: CDR1 SEHNR, CDR2 FQNEAQ (reference sequence). The V end was cut by 1 base, the J end by 7 bases, with 6 bases between. It was cDNA, reverse transcribed from extracted RNA, that served as the sequencing template. Assay: immunoSEQ multiplex PCR; the TCRdb copy retains only in-frame clones and omits some. This table holds 130,000 to 150,000 clones, 40% to 65% found once. The sequencing used CD4+ T cells sorted from blood, collected at week 0. V and J are TRBV7-9 and TRBJ2-3; D is undetermined. The clonotype was recovered from a human donor with alopecia areata. The CDR3 loop is CASSLDIHTQYF. The CDR3 coding sequence is TGTGCCAGCAGCTTAGATATCCATACGCAGTATTTT.